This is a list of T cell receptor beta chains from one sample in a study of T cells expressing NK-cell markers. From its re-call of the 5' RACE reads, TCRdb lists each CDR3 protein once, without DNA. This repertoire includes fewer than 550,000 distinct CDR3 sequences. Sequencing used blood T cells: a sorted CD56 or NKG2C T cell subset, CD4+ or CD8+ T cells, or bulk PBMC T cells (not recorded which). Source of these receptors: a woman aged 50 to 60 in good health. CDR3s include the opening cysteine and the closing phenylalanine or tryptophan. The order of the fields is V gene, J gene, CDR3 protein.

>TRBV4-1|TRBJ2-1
CASSQGIFAGGSNEQFF
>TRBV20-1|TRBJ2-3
CSARDSGLSTDTQYF
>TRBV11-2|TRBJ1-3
CASSAGAAGNTIYF
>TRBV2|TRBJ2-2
CASSDSPKNTGELFF
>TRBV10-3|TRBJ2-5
CAIGSTSGTQYF
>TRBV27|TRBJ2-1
CASSFYPGLASYNEQFF
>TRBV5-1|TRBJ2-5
CASSSRGIETQYF
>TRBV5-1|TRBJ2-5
CASKVGVVQETQYF
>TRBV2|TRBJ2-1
CASSDQGLATYNEQFF
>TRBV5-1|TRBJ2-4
CASSKPDPGLAGDRNIQYF
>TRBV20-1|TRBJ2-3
CSATLGAGGTDTQYF
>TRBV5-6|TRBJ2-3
CASRPEASGPRPQYF
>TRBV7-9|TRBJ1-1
CASSLEGDGNTEAFF